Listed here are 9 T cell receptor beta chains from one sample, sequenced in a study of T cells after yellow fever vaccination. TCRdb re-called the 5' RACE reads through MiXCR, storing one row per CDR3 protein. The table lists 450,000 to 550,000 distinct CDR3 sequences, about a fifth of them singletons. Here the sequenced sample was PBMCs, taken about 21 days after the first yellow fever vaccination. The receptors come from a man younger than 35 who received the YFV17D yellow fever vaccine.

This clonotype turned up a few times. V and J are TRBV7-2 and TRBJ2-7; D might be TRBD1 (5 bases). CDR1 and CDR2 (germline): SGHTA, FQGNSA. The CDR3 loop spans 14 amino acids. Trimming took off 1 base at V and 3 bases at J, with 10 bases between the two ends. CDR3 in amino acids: CASSLGPGYYEQYF. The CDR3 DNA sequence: TGTGCCAGCAGCTTAGGTCCAGGGTACTACGAGCAGTACTTC.

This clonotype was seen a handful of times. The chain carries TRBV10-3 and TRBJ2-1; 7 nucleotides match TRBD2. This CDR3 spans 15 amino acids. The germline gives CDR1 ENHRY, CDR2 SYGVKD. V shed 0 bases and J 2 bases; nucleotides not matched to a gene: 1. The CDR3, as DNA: TGTGCCATCAGTGAGTCGCTAGCGGCCTACAATGAGCAGTTCTTC. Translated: CAISESLAAYNEQFF.

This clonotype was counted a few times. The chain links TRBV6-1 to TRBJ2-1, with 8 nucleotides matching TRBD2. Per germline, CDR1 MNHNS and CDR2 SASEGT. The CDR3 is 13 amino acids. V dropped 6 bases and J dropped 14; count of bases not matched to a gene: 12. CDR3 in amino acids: CASRRTGGQGKFF. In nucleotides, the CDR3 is TGTGCCAGCAGACGTACGGGGGGGCAGGGGAAGTTCTTC.

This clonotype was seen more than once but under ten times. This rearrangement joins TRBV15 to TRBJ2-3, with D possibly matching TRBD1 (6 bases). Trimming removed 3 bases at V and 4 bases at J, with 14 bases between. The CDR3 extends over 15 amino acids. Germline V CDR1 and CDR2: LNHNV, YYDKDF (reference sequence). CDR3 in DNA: TGTGCCACCAGCAGGTACAGGGTTAGCGCAGATACGCAGTATTTT. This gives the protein CATSRYRVSADTQYF.

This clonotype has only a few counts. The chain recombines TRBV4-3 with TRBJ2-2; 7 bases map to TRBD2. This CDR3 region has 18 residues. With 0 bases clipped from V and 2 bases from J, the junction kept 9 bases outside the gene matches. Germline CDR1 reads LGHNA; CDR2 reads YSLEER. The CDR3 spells CASSQEVFSGVNTGELFF. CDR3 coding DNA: TGCGCCAGCAGCCAAGAGGTCTTCAGCGGGGTTAACACCGGGGAGCTGTTTTTT.

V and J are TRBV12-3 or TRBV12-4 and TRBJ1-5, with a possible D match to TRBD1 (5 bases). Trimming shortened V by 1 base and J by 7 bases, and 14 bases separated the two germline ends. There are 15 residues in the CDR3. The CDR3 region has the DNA TGTGCCAGCAGTTTAGTCGGGCAGGGCCCGCAGCCCCAGCATTTT. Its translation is CASSLVGQGPQPQHF.

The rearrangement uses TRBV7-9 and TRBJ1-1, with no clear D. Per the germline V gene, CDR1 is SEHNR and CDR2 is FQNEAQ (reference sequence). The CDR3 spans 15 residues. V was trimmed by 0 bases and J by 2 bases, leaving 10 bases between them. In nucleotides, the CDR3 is TGTGCCAGCAGCTTAGCGAAGATTGGTAACACTGAAGCTTTCTTT. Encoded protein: CASSLAKIGNTEAFF.

The CDR3 nucleotides are TGTGCCACTCTCACGGGGGGCACCGGGGAGCTGTTTTTT. It is translated as CATLTGGTGELFF. This chain links TRBV15 with TRBJ2-2; TRBD2 agrees at 7 bases. V gave up 9 bases and J gave up 4 bases; unmatched junction bases: 5. The CDR3 runs 13 residues. Germline V gives CDR1 LNHNV, CDR2 YYDKDF (reference sequence).

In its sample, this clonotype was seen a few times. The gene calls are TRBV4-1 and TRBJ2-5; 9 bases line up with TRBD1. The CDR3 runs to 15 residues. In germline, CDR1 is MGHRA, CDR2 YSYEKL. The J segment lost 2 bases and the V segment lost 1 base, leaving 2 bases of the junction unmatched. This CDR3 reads CASSQGDRDQETQYF. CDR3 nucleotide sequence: TGCGCCAGCAGCCAAGGGGACAGGGATCAAGAGACCCAGTACTTC.